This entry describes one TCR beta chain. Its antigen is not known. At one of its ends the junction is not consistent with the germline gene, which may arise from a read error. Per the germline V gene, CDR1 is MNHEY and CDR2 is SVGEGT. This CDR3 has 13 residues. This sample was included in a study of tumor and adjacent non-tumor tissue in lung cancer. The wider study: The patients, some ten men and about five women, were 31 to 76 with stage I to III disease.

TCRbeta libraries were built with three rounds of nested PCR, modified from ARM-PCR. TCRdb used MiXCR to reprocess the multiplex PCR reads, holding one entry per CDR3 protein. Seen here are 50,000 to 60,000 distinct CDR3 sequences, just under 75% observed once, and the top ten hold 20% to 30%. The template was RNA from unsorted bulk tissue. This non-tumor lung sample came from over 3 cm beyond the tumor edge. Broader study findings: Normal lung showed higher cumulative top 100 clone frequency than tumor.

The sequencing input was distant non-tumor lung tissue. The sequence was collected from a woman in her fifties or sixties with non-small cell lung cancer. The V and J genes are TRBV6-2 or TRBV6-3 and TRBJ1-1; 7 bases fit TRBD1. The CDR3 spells CASGGQANIEAFF. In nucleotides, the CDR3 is TGTGCCAGTGGTGGACAGGCGAACATTGAAGCTTTCTTT.